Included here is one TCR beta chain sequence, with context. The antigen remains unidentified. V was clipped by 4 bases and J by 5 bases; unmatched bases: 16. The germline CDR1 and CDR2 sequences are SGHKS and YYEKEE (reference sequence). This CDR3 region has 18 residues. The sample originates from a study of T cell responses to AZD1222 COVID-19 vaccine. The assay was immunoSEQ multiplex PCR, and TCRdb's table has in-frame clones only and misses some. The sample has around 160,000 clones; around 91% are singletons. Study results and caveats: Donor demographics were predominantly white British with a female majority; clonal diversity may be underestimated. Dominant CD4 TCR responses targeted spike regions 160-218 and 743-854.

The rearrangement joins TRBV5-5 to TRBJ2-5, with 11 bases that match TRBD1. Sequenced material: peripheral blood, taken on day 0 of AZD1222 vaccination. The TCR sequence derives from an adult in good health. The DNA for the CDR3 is TGTGCCAGCAGCCAGCGGGACAGGGGGACCCAGGGGTGGGAGACCCAGTACTTC. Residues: CASSQRDRGTQGWETQYF.